Below are 19 T cell receptor beta chains sequenced from a single sample in a study of T-cell memory formation after mild COVID-19. TCRdb re-analysed the 5' RACE reads in MiXCR, keeping a single row per CDR3 protein. The sample lists more than 450,000 distinct CDR3 sequences, over 15% occurring once. Source material: PBMCs or a T cell subset sorted from them (not recorded which). The receptors here all came from an adult woman who had mild COVID-19 (a few samples of this study predate the infection). Cell type and time point are not known.

The V gene is TRBV9, the J gene TRBJ1-1, with 8 bases that match TRBD1. V gave up 6 bases and J gave up 1 base; unmatched junction bases: 5. The CDR3 length is 14 residues. Germline CDR1 reads SGDLS; CDR2 reads YYNGEE. The CDR3 sequence is CASTYGTGNTEAFF. The CDR3 DNA reads TGTGCCAGCACTTATGGGACAGGGAACACTGAAGCTTTCTTT.

A few counts support this clonotype. This chain links TRBV7-9 with TRBJ1-3; 7 bases fit TRBD1. CDR1 is SEHNR, CDR2 FQNEAQ, per germline (reference sequence). V gave up 5 bases and J gave up 3 bases; unmatched junction bases: 13. The CDR3 loop spans 17 amino acids. CDR3 coding DNA: TGTGCCAGCAGCACAAAGGCCCTGACAGGGTTTGGAAACACCATATATTTT. As protein: CASSTKALTGFGNTIYF.

The V call is TRBV6-5, the J call TRBJ1-1; D is possibly TRBD1 (5 bases). This CDR3 is built from 13 residues. Germline CDR1 reads MNHEY; CDR2 reads SVGAGI. V lost 2 bases, J lost 7 bases, and 11 bases lay in between. For the CDR3, the DNA is TGTGCCAGCAGTTACCCTTTAGGGGATGAAGCTTTCTTT. This gives the protein CASSYPLGDEAFF.

Only a few counts were recorded for this clonotype. The CDR3 protein is CSAQEGVQETQYF. The DNA for the CDR3 is TGCAGTGCTCAAGAAGGAGTCCAAGAGACCCAGTACTTC. The V gene is TRBV20-1, the J gene TRBJ2-5; D remains ambiguous. CDR1 is DFQATT, CDR2 SNEGSKA, per germline (reference sequence). V was shortened by 5 bases and J by 1 base, with 11 bases between the two germline ends. The CDR3 is made up of 13 amino acids.

J is TRBJ2-7 and V is TRBV2; tentatively, D is TRBD1 (5 bases). There are 13 residues in the CDR3. Trimming pared 6 bases from V and 0 bases from J, leaving 9 bases between. From germline, CDR1 is SNHLY and CDR2 FYNNEI. CDR3 in amino acids: CASRAGISYEQYF. The CDR3 DNA reads TGTGCCAGCAGAGCAGGGATCTCCTACGAGCAGTACTTC.

The rearrangement uses TRBV7-2 and TRBJ2-7, with TRBD2 matching 8 bases. CDR1 is SGHTA and CDR2 is FQGNSA in the germline V gene. V lost 5 bases, J lost 7 bases, and 16 bases stayed unmatched. The CDR3 loop spans 16 amino acids. The CDR3 loop is CASSPASSLAEGEQYF. CDR3 coding DNA: TGTGCCAGCAGCCCCGCCTCCTCACTAGCGGAGGGGGAGCAGTACTTC.

V is TRBV15 and J is TRBJ2-7; 10 positions match TRBD1. V was clipped by 2 bases and J by 4 bases; unmatched bases: 5. This CDR3 has 15 residues. CDR1 and CDR2 (germline): LNHNV, YYDKDF (reference sequence). Here the CDR3 DNA reads TGTGCCACCAGCAGATCCAGGACAGGGGGGTACGAGCAGTACTTC. It translates to CATSRSRTGGYEQYF.

There are a few counts of this clonotype. The CDR3 reads CASSQAEGLSEQYF. In DNA, the CDR3 is TGTGCCAGCAGCCAAGCGGAGGGTCTGAGCGAGCAGTACTTC. The V and J genes are TRBV4-2 and TRBJ2-7; tentatively, D is TRBD2 (6 bases). V lost 1 base, J lost 6 bases, and 13 bases lay in between. From germline, CDR1 is LGHNA and CDR2 YNFKEQ. The CDR3 runs 14 residues.

CDR3 protein: CASSETSTYNEQFF. The DNA of the CDR3 is TGTGCCAGCAGTGAGACTAGCACCTACAATGAGCAGTTCTTC. J is TRBJ2-1 and V is TRBV6-1, with TRBD2 matching over 7 bases. The V segment lost 3 bases and the J segment 2 bases; nucleotides outside the gene matches: 1. CDR3 length: 14 residues. Looked up from germline, CDR1 is MNHNS and CDR2 is SASEGT.

The CDR3 DNA sequence: TGTGCCAGCAGCTTAGATATGATCGGGGAGCTGTTTTTT. The encoded protein is CASSLDMIGELFF. The chain links TRBV7-9 to TRBJ2-2; D remains unclear. CDR1 is SEHNR and CDR2 is FQNEAQ in the germline V gene (reference sequence). CDR3 length equals 13 residues. With 1 base removed from V and 7 bases from J, the gap between germline ends came to 7 bases.

In this sample, this clonotype turned up many times. This chain connects TRBV3-1 to TRBJ1-1; 8 bases align to TRBD1. CDR1 is LGHDT and CDR2 is YNNKEL in the germline V gene (reference sequence). After removal of 8 bases from V and 8 bases from J, the junction contained 10 bases not matched to a gene. The CDR3 consists of 13 residues. CDR3 nucleotide sequence: TGTGCCAGCTTGGACAGGGTCGGGAGCGAAGCTTTCTTT. This translates into CASLDRVGSEAFF.

The chain links TRBV19 to TRBJ1-1; D gene ambiguous. Per the germline V gene, CDR1 is LNHDA and CDR2 is SQIVND (reference sequence). With 3 bases removed from V and 0 bases from J, the gap between germline ends came to 11 bases. The CDR3 is 15 amino acids. CDR3 sequence reads: CASSIRGRMNTEAFF. CDR3 bases: TGTGCCAGTAGTATTAGAGGCAGAATGAACACTGAAGCTTTCTTT.

The J gene is TRBJ2-1, the V gene TRBV4-1, with TRBD2 matching over 11 bases. Trimming took 2 bases from V and 4 from J; bases not matched to a gene: 4. The CDR3 totals 16 residues. The germline V gene encodes CDR1 MGHRA and CDR2 YSYEKL. CDR3 sequence reads: CASSQLLAGGYNEQFF. For the CDR3, the DNA is TGCGCCAGCAGCCAACTGCTAGCGGGGGGTTACAATGAGCAGTTCTTC.

This clonotype appeared many times. The chain has TRBV7-9 and TRBJ2-3, with 13 bases aligning to TRBD2. Germline assignment: CDR1 SEHNR and CDR2 FQNEAQ (reference sequence). The length of the CDR3 is 16 residues. The V segment lost 5 bases and the J segment 2 bases; nucleotides outside the gene matches: 4. The CDR3 region is CASSPGLAGHTDTQYF. The DNA of the CDR3 is TGTGCCAGCAGCCCGGGACTAGCGGGACACACAGATACGCAGTATTTT.

In its sample, this clonotype was seen a few times. The V and J genes are TRBV9 and TRBJ2-7, with a weak D call TRBD1 (5 bases). Germline CDR1 SGDLS, CDR2 YYNGEE. The CDR3 has 13 amino acids. Trimming shortened V by 2 bases and J by 8 bases, and 14 bases separated the two germline ends. The CDR3, as DNA: TGTGCCAGCAGCGTTGGGGCGCATCAGCAGCAGTACTTC. It translates to CASSVGAHQQQYF.

This clonotype was counted between two and nine times. The genes are TRBV7-9 and TRBJ2-7, with a possible D match to TRBD1 (6 bases). CDR3 size: 14 residues. Per the germline V gene, CDR1 is SEHNR and CDR2 is FQNEAQ (reference sequence). Trimming pared 5 bases from V and 5 bases from J, leaving 16 bases between. The CDR3 spells CASSLEFRGNEQYF. For the CDR3, the DNA is TGTGCCAGCAGCCTCGAATTCAGGGGCAACGAGCAGTACTTC.

The chain carries TRBV12-3 or TRBV12-4 and TRBJ2-7, with D perhaps TRBD1 or TRBD2 (5 bases each). CDR3 length equals 14 residues. V was trimmed by 5 bases and J by 4 bases, leaving 15 bases between them. CDR3 sequence reads: CASSNTGTNYEQYF. CDR3 nucleotide sequence: TGTGCCAGCAGTAACACCGGGACGAATTACGAGCAGTACTTC.

This clonotype was seen a handful of times. This chain links TRBV2 with TRBJ2-7, with 8 nucleotides matching TRBD1. V shed 8 bases, J shed 0 bases, and the junction held 9 bases outside the gene matches. CDR3 length: 15 amino acids. Looked up from germline, CDR1 is SNHLY and CDR2 is FYNNEI. The CDR3 is CASFLLDRVSYEQYF. In DNA form, the CDR3 reads TGTGCCAGCTTTCTCCTGGACAGGGTCTCCTACGAGCAGTACTTC.

V usage is TRBV3-1 and J usage is TRBJ2-3, with TRBD1 matching 7 bases. CDR3 length: 15 amino acids. V dropped 4 bases and J dropped 3; count of bases not matched to a gene: 7. Germline-derived CDR1 and CDR2 are LGHDT and YNNKEL (reference sequence). The CDR3 loop is CASSPQGKRTDTQYF. Here the CDR3 DNA reads TGTGCCAGCAGCCCACAGGGGAAGAGGACAGATACGCAGTATTTT.